This T cell receptor (beta chain) was found in a study of cytomegalovirus exposure and HLA in healthy donors. Points from the study as a whole: When a later analysis was performed, an Asian-associated ancestry cluster reportedly had fewer N-insertions than the roughly 700-donor mean. A later analysis found most CMV-associated TCR beta chains apparently HLA-restricted. In a later analysis, several top co-occurrence clusters appeared linked to parvovirus B19, influenza, CMV and Epstein-Barr virus.

Use of 60 Vbeta and 13 Jbeta primers characterized the PCR. Produced via immunoSEQ multiplex PCR; TCRdb's table is partial and in-frame only. This sample has roughly 180,000 clones, with around four fifths found just once. From germline, CDR1 is LNHDA and CDR2 SQIVND (reference sequence). Trimming removed 4 bases from V and 5 bases from J; junction bases left unmatched: 8. This CDR3 region has 15 residues. Details on this clone: Its antigen is not known.

Sequencing was performed on PBMCs. The receptor was derived from a man under 40 in good health and CMV-seronegative. J is TRBJ2-1 and V is TRBV19; 7 nucleotides align to TRBD1. The CDR3 spells CASSTGDSINNEQFF. CDR3 in DNA: TGTGCCAGTAGTACTGGGGACAGCATTAACAATGAGCAGTTCTTC.